The 6 T cell receptor beta chains below come from one sample, sequenced in a study of cytomegalovirus exposure and HLA in healthy donors. PCR was performed using 60 Vbeta and 13 Jbeta primers. Using immunoSEQ multiplex PCR, the repertoire was profiled, and TCRdb retains in-frame clones only, with some absent. The top ten hold less than 2% of the sample, which has about 140,000 clones, roughly four fifths seen once. Source material: PBMCs. These receptors were obtained from a woman aged 40 to 55 in good health and CMV-seronegative.

The chain couples TRBV2 to TRBJ1-2; TRBD1 is a possible D gene (6 bases). CDR1 and CDR2 (germline): SNHLY, FYNNEI. CDR3 size: 14 residues. With 7 bases removed from V and 4 bases from J, the gap between germline ends came to 16 bases. The CDR3 bases are TGTGCCAGCATAGGTTTAGGGGGTTTCTATGGCTACACCTTC. Its translation is CASIGLGGFYGYTF. Looking up the rest from reference TRBV2 and TRBJ1-2 gives the full variable domain: EPEVTQTPSHQVTQMGQEVILRCVPISNHLYFYWYRQILGQKVEFLVSFYNNEISEKSEIFDDQFSVERPDGSNFTLKIRSTKLEDSAMYFCASIGLGGFYGYTFGSGTRLTVV.

This clone came up a few times. V is TRBV7-6 and J is TRBJ2-3; D perhaps matches TRBD2 (6 bases). This CDR3 region has 16 residues. The V end was cut by 3 bases, the J end by 0 bases, with 13 bases between. Per the germline V gene, CDR1 is SGHVS and CDR2 is FNYEAQ. The DNA for the CDR3 is TGTGCCAGCAGCTTCGGTTCTAGCGTCAGCACAGATACGCAGTATTTT. Its protein product is CASSFGSSVSTDTQYF.

The rearrangement joins TRBV11-3 to TRBJ2-7; 9 bases align to TRBD2. This CDR3 has 16 amino acids. V shed 5 bases and J 3 bases; nucleotides not matched to a gene: 11. Germline V gene sequence: CDR1 SGHNT, CDR2 YENEEA. The CDR3 bases are TGTGCCAGCAGCCCCAGTAATAGCGGGGGATTCTACGAGCAGTACTTC. It is translated as CASSPSNSGGFYEQYF.

The chain links TRBV7-2 to TRBJ1-2; D not certain. Germline V gene sequence: CDR1 SGHTA, CDR2 FQGNSA. The germline V and J ends were trimmed by 0 bases and 4 bases, with 6 bases remaining between them. CDR3 length: 13 residues. CDR3 amino acids: CASSLATAYGYTF. The DNA of the CDR3 is TGTGCCAGCAGCTTAGCTACAGCCTATGGCTACACCTTC.

The chain couples TRBV7-9 to TRBJ2-2; D is unresolved. The CDR3 spans 13 residues. CDR1 SEHNR and CDR2 FQNEAQ come from the germline V gene (reference sequence). V lost 3 bases and J lost 1, with 3 bases in between. The CDR3 sequence is CASSFRNTGELFF. As DNA, the CDR3 is TGTGCCAGCAGCTTTCGGAACACCGGGGAGCTGTTTTTT.

The chain couples TRBV13 to TRBJ2-3, with TRBD2 matching over 9 bases. The CDR3 has 16 residues. The J segment lost 5 bases and the V segment lost 0 bases, leaving 6 bases of the junction unmatched. Per the germline V gene, CDR1 is PRHDT and CDR2 is FYEKMQ (reference sequence). DNA for the CDR3: TGTGCCAGCAGCTTAGGTAGCGGGAGATGGGAAGATACGCAGTATTTT. Its protein is CASSLGSGRWEDTQYF.